The 30 T cell receptor beta chains presented below share a single source sample, sequenced in a study of CD8 T cells in Susac syndrome. With random hexamers, about 0.45 to 1 ug RNA was reverse transcribed. MiXCR, applied by TCRdb to the immunoSEQ multiplex PCR reads, yields one record per CDR3 protein. The table includes 100,000 to 110,000 distinct CDR3 sequences, 95% detected once. Sample: CD8+ T cells from PBMCs. These receptors were collected from a human donor with Susac syndrome.

The J gene is TRBJ2-3, the V gene TRBV20-1; D remains ambiguous. V was pared by 0 bases and J by 4 bases, with 14 bases between. This CDR3 contains 15 residues. Germline CDR1 and CDR2: DFQATT and SNEGSKA (reference sequence). CDR3 nucleotides: TGCAGTGCTAGAGATCTACGTCGTGGAGCAGATACGCAGTATTTT. Translating gives CSARDLRRGADTQYF.

V gene TRBV5-6 combines with J gene TRBJ2-5; D remains unclear. This CDR3 is 16 amino acids long. Germline V lookup: CDR1 SGHDT, CDR2 YYEEEE. V gave up 4 bases and J gave up 1 base, with 17 bases separating them. In nucleotides, the CDR3 is TGTGCCAGCAGCCAAGGTGGCGCAGCCTCCCAAGAGACCCAGTACTTC. This encodes CASSQGGAASQETQYF.

The gene calls are TRBV11-2 and TRBJ2-7, with 9 positions matching TRBD1. The CDR3 length is 15 residues. The J segment lost 4 bases and the V segment lost 0 bases, leaving 4 bases of the junction unmatched. Germline CDR1 reads SGHAT; CDR2 reads FQNNGV. The CDR3 DNA is TGTGCCAGCAGCTTAGAACAGGGGGCTCAATACGAGCAGTACTTC. Protein sequence: CASSLEQGAQYEQYF.

The chain couples TRBV20-1 to TRBJ2-7, with 12 bases fitting TRBD2. This CDR3 has 14 amino acids. With V trimmed by 3 bases and J by 9 bases, 9 bases remained unmatched. Germline V gene sequence: CDR1 DFQATT, CDR2 SNEGSKA (reference sequence). The CDR3, as DNA: TGCAGTGCTAGGGTCCCCGGACTAGCGGGATTGCAGTACTTC. This encodes CSARVPGLAGLQYF.

The chain recombines TRBV3-1 with TRBJ2-5; D uncertain. The CDR3 length is 13 residues. With 0 bases removed from V and 5 bases from J, the gap between germline ends came to 7 bases. Germline CDR1 LGHDT, CDR2 YNNKEL (reference sequence). Here the CDR3 reads CASSQEMTETQYF. CDR3 coding DNA: TGTGCCAGCAGCCAAGAGATGACGGAGACCCAGTACTTC.

The chain couples TRBV13 to TRBJ2-5, with 9 bases that match TRBD2. CDR1 and CDR2 (germline): PRHDT, FYEKMQ (reference sequence). V gave up 4 bases and J gave up 1 base; unmatched junction bases: 4. CDR3 length equals 15 residues. The CDR3 DNA reads TGTGCCAGCAGCTCCACAGCGGGGGGCCAAGAGACCCAGTACTTC. This translates into CASSSTAGGQETQYF.

This clonotype has just one count. V usage is TRBV2 and J usage is TRBJ2-7; TRBD2 aligns across 7 bases. Per the germline V gene, CDR1 is SNHLY and CDR2 is FYNNEI. The J segment lost 12 bases and the V segment lost 4 bases, leaving 9 bases of the junction unmatched. CDR3 length equals 12 residues. CDR3 sequence reads: CASSAELAPGYF. As DNA, the CDR3 is TGTGCCAGCAGTGCCGAACTAGCGCCAGGGTACTTC. Full variable domain (remainder filled in from reference TRBV2 and TRBJ2-7): EPEVTQTPSHQVTQMGQEVILRCVPISNHLYFYWYRQILGQKVEFLVSFYNNEISEKSEIFDDQFSVERPDGSNFTLKIRSTKLEDSAMYFCASSAELAPGYFGPGTRLTVT.

The rearrangement links TRBV7-9 to TRBJ2-7, with 9 bases lining up with TRBD1. Germline CDR1 and CDR2: SEHNR and FQNEAQ (reference sequence). The CDR3 sequence is 13 residues long. V dropped 5 bases and J dropped 4; count of bases not matched to a gene: 3. The DNA of the CDR3 is TGTGCCAGCAGCATCGGACAGGGGTACGAGCAGTACTTC. Residues: CASSIGQGYEQYF.

The chain links TRBV7-2 to TRBJ2-1, with 7 bases matching TRBD2. Trimming took 4 bases from V and 9 from J; bases not matched to a gene: 9. The germline V gene has CDR1 SGHTA and CDR2 FQGNSA. The CDR3 consists of 14 residues. This CDR3 is CASSSSPLASEQFF. In DNA, the CDR3 is TGTGCCAGCAGCTCATCCCCACTAGCGAGTGAGCAGTTCTTC.

This clonotype has just one count. V usage is TRBV21-1 and J usage is TRBJ1-2; the table's D call, TRBD1, has no DNA check behind it. TRBV21-1 is assigned pseudogene status. The CDR3 loop spans 9 amino acids. Written as DNA, the CDR3 is TGTGCCCCCGGGGGGGGCTACACCTTC. This sequence encodes CAPGGGYTF.

This clonotype was observed once. This chain connects TRBV18 to TRBJ2-3; no reliable D call. Trimming took off 3 bases at V and 2 bases at J, with 9 bases between the two ends. Germline-derived CDR1 and CDR2 are KGHSH and LQKENI. CDR3 size: 14 residues. CDR3 loop: CASSPILDTDTQYF. As DNA, the CDR3 is TGTGCCAGCTCACCGATTCTCGACACAGATACGCAGTATTTT.

This sequence joins TRBV6-5 and TRBJ2-7; no clear D gene. There are 13 residues in the CDR3. The V gene's germline CDR1 is MNHEY and CDR2 SVGAGI. V lost 0 bases and J lost 2, with 5 bases in between. CDR3 nucleotides: TGTGCCAGCAGTTACTCTGGGACCTACGAGCAGTACTTC. It yields the protein CASSYSGTYEQYF.

This clonotype was counted a few times. The genes are TRBV19 and TRBJ2-5, with D perhaps TRBD1 (5 bases). Trimming took off 6 bases at V and 6 bases at J, with 11 bases between the two ends. Germline V gives CDR1 LNHDA, CDR2 SQIVND (reference sequence). CDR3 size: 12 residues. The CDR3 spells CASSDRGQTQYF. In DNA, the CDR3 is TGTGCCAGTAGCGACAGAGGACAGACCCAGTACTTC.

The rearrangement joins TRBV20-1 to TRBJ2-3; no firm D call. The CDR3 length is 12 residues. Per the germline V gene, CDR1 is DFQATT and CDR2 is SNEGSKA (reference sequence). V gave up 3 bases and J gave up 4 bases, with 8 bases separating them. The CDR3 DNA reads TGCAGTGCTAGCAGGAACTCAGATACGCAGTATTTT. The encoded protein is CSASRNSDTQYF.

This sequence joins TRBV4-2 and TRBJ2-7; weak D call: TRBD2 (5 bases). The CDR3 sequence is 15 residues long. V gave up 0 bases and J gave up 2 bases, with 11 bases separating them. Germline loops: CDR1 LGHNA, CDR2 YNFKEQ. The CDR3 spells CASSQDALAAYEQYF. The CDR3 bases are TGTGCCAGCAGCCAAGATGCCCTAGCTGCCTACGAGCAGTACTTC.

The rearrangement uses TRBV27 and TRBJ2-3; no definite D call. This CDR3 has 16 amino acids. The germline V gene has CDR1 MNHEY and CDR2 SMNVEV (reference sequence). Trimming stripped 0 bases from V and 2 bases from J, with 12 bases between. DNA for the CDR3: TGTGCCAGCAGTTTATCGGGCTGGTACGACACAGATACGCAGTATTTT. Residues: CASSLSGWYDTDTQYF.

V and J are TRBV9 and TRBJ1-2; D possibly corresponds to TRBD1 (5 bases). The CDR3 sequence is 14 residues long. Germline V gives CDR1 SGDLS, CDR2 YYNGEE. Trimming stripped 3 bases from V and 2 bases from J, with 11 bases between. The CDR3 DNA sequence: TGTGCCAGCAGCGGGGGGGATACAAACTATGGCTACACCTTC. Amino acid sequence: CASSGGDTNYGYTF.

The genes are TRBV9 and TRBJ1-1, with D unclear. V shed 0 bases and J shed 1 base, with 4 bases lying between them. The germline gives CDR1 SGDLS, CDR2 YYNGEE. The CDR3 runs to 13 residues. The CDR3, as DNA: TGTGCCAGCAGCGTAGGCAAGAACACTGAAGCTTTCTTT. Its translation: CASSVGKNTEAFF.

The chain uses TRBV29-1 and TRBJ2-1; 11 bases are a match to TRBD2. CDR1 is SQVTM, CDR2 ANQGSEA, per germline. The ends lost 3 bases at V and 9 bases at J; junction bases unmatched: 4. This CDR3 contains 13 residues. CDR3 DNA: TGCAGCGTTGAGTTACTAGCGGGAGTTGAGCAGTTCTTC. It specifies CSVELLAGVEQFF.

This clonotype was counted only a few times. The V and J genes are TRBV6-1 and TRBJ1-1; no clear D. This CDR3 is 13 amino acids long. The V gene lost 4 bases and the J gene lost 0 bases, with 6 bases spanning the gap. CDR1 and CDR2 from the germline V gene are MNHNS and SASEGT. CDR3: CASSAQVNTEAFF. In DNA form, the CDR3 reads TGTGCCAGCAGTGCCCAGGTGAACACTGAAGCTTTCTTT.

This chain links TRBV19 with TRBJ2-7; TRBD1 might be the D (6 bases). This CDR3 spans 12 amino acids. Trimming took off 9 bases at V and 2 bases at J, with 11 bases between the two ends. Germline CDR1 LNHDA, CDR2 SQIVND (reference sequence). The CDR3 here is CASAGAAYEQYF. The DNA for the CDR3 is TGTGCCAGCGCAGGGGCCGCCTACGAGCAGTACTTC.

V and J are TRBV25-1 and TRBJ2-5; no clear D. Germline assignment: CDR1 MGHDK and CDR2 SYGVNS. V lost 8 bases, J lost 2 bases, and 3 bases lay in between. This CDR3 spans 10 amino acids. CDR3 loop: CASLQETQYF. CDR3 DNA: TGTGCCAGCCTACAAGAGACCCAGTACTTC.

CDR3 nucleotide sequence: TGTGCCAGCAGCTCGGTGACAGGGATCGGCACTGAAGCTTTCTTT. This sequence encodes CASSSVTGIGTEAFF. The V gene is TRBV7-9, the J gene TRBJ1-1; TRBD1 aligns across 7 bases. CDR1 is SEHNR, CDR2 FQNEAQ, per germline (reference sequence). The CDR3 has 15 amino acids. With 4 bases clipped from V and 4 bases from J, the junction kept 9 bases outside the gene matches.

The chain is built from TRBV5-8 and TRBJ2-1; D gene uncertain. Trimming pared 4 bases from V and 0 bases from J, leaving 11 bases between. Per the germline V gene, CDR1 is SGHTS and CDR2 is YDEGEE. The CDR3 length is 15 residues. For the CDR3, the DNA is TGTGCCAGCAGCATTGGGTCTAGCTCCTACAATGAGCAGTTCTTC. It codes for CASSIGSSSYNEQFF.

The genes are TRBV20-1 and TRBJ2-3, with TRBD1 as a possible D gene (6 bases). V shed 2 bases and J shed 2 bases, with 14 bases lying between them. The CDR3 is 15 residues long. Looked up from germline, CDR1 is DFQATT and CDR2 is SNEGSKA (reference sequence). The DNA of the CDR3 is TGCAGTGCTAGAATCTCCCGGGACAACACAGATACGCAGTATTTT. As protein: CSARISRDNTDTQYF.

The chain links TRBV14 to TRBJ2-7, with 7 bases matching TRBD1. CDR3 length: 17 amino acids. CDR1 and CDR2 from the germline V gene are SGHDN and FVKESK. V shed 4 bases and J 0 bases; nucleotides not matched to a gene: 12. The CDR3 DNA follows: TGTGCCAGCAGCCCCACAGGGGCCTTACCCCGCTCCTACGAGCAGTACTTC. It codes for CASSPTGALPRSYEQYF.

The V and J genes are TRBV20-1 and TRBJ2-5; perhaps D is TRBD1 or TRBD2 (5 bases each). CDR1 is DFQATT, CDR2 SNEGSKA, per germline (reference sequence). Trimming took off 0 bases at V and 3 bases at J, with 11 bases between the two ends. The CDR3 is made up of 14 amino acids. CDR3 bases: TGCAGTGCTAGAGAGATCATGGGGGAAGAGACCCAGTACTTC. Translated: CSAREIMGEETQYF.

The rearrangement uses TRBV29-1 and TRBJ2-1; the match to TRBD2 covers 7 bases. Losses at the gene ends were 0 bases for V and 2 bases for J; bases not matched to a gene: 4. Per germline, CDR1 SQVTM and CDR2 ANQGSEA. The CDR3 is 15 amino acids. CDR3 in DNA: TGCAGCGTTGAAGATCCGGGGACTACCTACAATGAGCAGTTCTTC. The encoded protein is CSVEDPGTTYNEQFF.

This rearrangement joins TRBV12-3 or TRBV12-4 to TRBJ2-5; maybe TRBD2 (6 bases). The CDR3 totals 13 residues. V was shortened by 7 bases and J by 5 bases, with 14 bases between the two germline ends. The CDR3 protein is CASNGGLGETQYF. In DNA form, the CDR3 reads TGTGCCAGCAACGGAGGGTTGGGGGAGACCCAGTACTTC.

The chain couples TRBV25-1 to TRBJ1-1, with a weak D call TRBD1 (5 bases). From germline, CDR1 is MGHDK and CDR2 SYGVNS. Trimming shortened V by 3 bases and J by 1 base, and 15 bases separated the two germline ends. This CDR3 has 16 residues. CDR3: CASSDQVGGSNTEAFF. The CDR3 DNA follows: TGTGCCAGCAGTGATCAGGTGGGGGGATCGAACACTGAAGCTTTCTTT.